Listed below are T cell receptor beta chains from one sample, sequenced in a study of neurological immune-mediated disorders. MiXCR, applied by TCRdb to the 5' RACE reads, yields one record per CDR3 protein. The sample has 75,000 to 85,000 distinct CDR3 sequences, about a sixth seen once; the top ten hold less than 20%. The source material was PBMCs. The source of these receptors is a middle-aged woman in good health. CDR3s include the opening cysteine and the closing phenylalanine or tryptophan. A D gene is named only where the DNA matches it firmly. The size entry is marked missing in some rows and otherwise reads once, few, many or a size class.

J: TRBJ1-2
size: many
D: -
V: TRBV27
CDR3: CASSLFRGYGYTF
DNA: TGTGCCAGCAGTTTATTTAGGGGATATGGCTACACCTTC

J: TRBJ2-5
size: many
D: -
V: TRBV7-2
CDR3: CASSADLRETQYF
DNA: TGTGCCAGCAGCGCGGACTTACGGGAGACCCAGTACTTC

J: TRBJ2-3
size: many
D: -
V: TRBV4-2
CDR3: CASNSPEDWGTQYF
DNA: TGTGCCAGCAATTCCCCGGAGGATTGGGGTACGCAGTATTTT

J: TRBJ2-5
size: many
D: -
V: TRBV5-1
CDR3: CASSSSMETQYF
DNA: TGCGCCAGCAGCTCATCTATGGAGACCCAGTACTTC

J: TRBJ1-3
size: many
D: -
V: TRBV20-1
CDR3: CSADDGDWTGNTIYF
DNA: TGCAGTGCTGACGATGGAGACTGGACTGGAAACACCATATATTTT

J: TRBJ2-1
size: many
D: -
V: TRBV5-1
CDR3: CASSPLNNEQFF
DNA: TGCGCCAGCAGCCCGCTTAACAATGAGCAGTTCTTC

J: TRBJ2-3
size: once
D: -
V: TRBV4-3
CDR3: CASSQEYTSLTQYF
DNA: TGCGCCAGCAGCCAAGAATACACCTCCCTGACACAGTATTTT

J: TRBJ2-5
size: -
D: TRBD2
V: TRBV4-3
CDR3: CASSRGAGPQETQYF
DNA: TGCGCCAGCAGCCGGGGAGCGGGGCCTCAGGAGACCCAGTACTTC

J: TRBJ1-3
size: many
D: -
V: TRBV9
CDR3: CASSPRPTAGNTIYF
DNA: TGTGCCAGCAGCCCGCGGCCGACGGCGGGAAACACCATATATTTT

J: TRBJ1-2
size: many
D: -
V: TRBV4-1
CDR3: CASSQVFPPGAGYTF
DNA: TGCGCCAGCAGCCAAGTATTCCCCCCTGGCGCTGGCTACACCTTC

J: TRBJ2-7
size: many
D: -
V: TRBV20-1
CDR3: CSAEPTENYEQYF
DNA: TGCAGTGCGGAGCCGACTGAGAACTACGAGCAGTACTTC

J: TRBJ2-1
size: -
D: -
V: TRBV19
CDR3: CASSPGRGAGEQFF
DNA: TGTGCCAGCTCTCCCGGCCGGGGGGCGGGTGAGCAGTTCTTC

J: TRBJ1-6
size: many
D: -
V: TRBV7-2
CDR3: CASSLGGGRQGSPLHF
DNA: TGTGCCAGCAGCTTAGGCGGCGGCCGGCAAGGTTCACCCCTCCACTTT

J: TRBJ1-4
size: many
D: -
V: TRBV6-2/TRBV6-3
CDR3: CASNDRRNEKLFF
DNA: TGTGCCAGCAACGACAGGAGGAATGAAAAACTGTTTTTT